The 13 T cell receptor beta chains given below trace back to one sample, sequenced in a study of cytomegalovirus exposure and HLA in healthy donors. The primer mix had 60 Vbeta and 13 Jbeta primers. TCRdb keeps only in-frame clones here, not all; method: immunoSEQ multiplex PCR. The table lists about 160,000 clones, around four fifths of them singletons. Source material: PBMCs. The receptors shown here come from a man aged 18 to 29 in good health and CMV-seropositive.

This chain connects TRBV4-2 to TRBJ2-7; the match to TRBD2 covers 9 bases. The CDR3 has 18 residues. Germline CDR1 is LGHNA and CDR2 is YNFKEQ. With 4 bases clipped from V and 2 bases from J, the junction kept 15 bases outside the gene matches. CDR3 protein: CASSPLGGSGSPAYEQYF. As DNA, the CDR3 is TGTGCCAGCAGCCCTTTGGGAGGTAGCGGGAGCCCGGCCTACGAGCAGTACTTC.

The gene calls are TRBV19 and TRBJ1-2; 10 bases align to TRBD1. Germline-derived CDR1 and CDR2 are LNHDA and SQIVND (reference sequence). V shed 7 bases and J 4 bases; nucleotides not matched to a gene: 6. The CDR3 contains 14 residues. The CDR3 reads CASNPDRGVYGYTF. The CDR3 coding sequence is TGTGCCAGTAACCCGGACAGGGGGGTCTATGGCTACACCTTC.

The rearrangement links TRBV5-1 to TRBJ1-1; D unresolved. The CDR3 is made up of 17 amino acids. CDR1 SGHRS and CDR2 YFSETQ come from the germline V gene. Trimming took off 0 bases at V and 2 bases at J, with 17 bases between the two ends. The CDR3 nucleotides read TGCGCCAGCAGCTTGGCAGGAGCAGTCGGGAAAAACACTGAAGCTTTCTTT. This gives the protein CASSLAGAVGKNTEAFF.

V gene TRBV2 combines with J gene TRBJ2-2, with D possibly being TRBD2 (5 bases). The CDR3 length is 15 residues. The germline V gene has CDR1 SNHLY and CDR2 FYNNEI. The germline V and J ends were trimmed by 2 bases and 7 bases, with 14 bases remaining between them. The CDR3 sequence: CASSENGNGVGELFF. CDR3 sequence (DNA): TGTGCCAGCAGTGAAAACGGGAACGGTGTCGGGGAGCTGTTTTTT.

Concerning this clone: The junction and the germline gene differ at one end; a read error may be behind it. This chain connects TRBV5-1 to TRBJ2-3; tentative D call: TRBD2 (5 bases). The CDR3 extends over 14 amino acids. Germline V gene lookup returns CDR1 SGHRS and CDR2 YFSETQ. The CDR3 DNA reads TGCGCCAGCAGCTTAGGGAAGACTACAGATAAGCAGTATTTT. Protein sequence: CASSLGKTTDKQYF. The full variable domain, in which reference TRBV5-1 and TRBJ2-3 provide the parts outside the CDR3, is KAGVTQTPRYLIKTRGQQVTLSCSPISGHRSVSWYQQTPGQGLQFLFEYFSETQRNKGNFPGRFSGRQFSNSRSEMNVSTLELGDSALYLCASSLGKTTDKQYFGPGTRLTVL.

The J gene is TRBJ2-3, the V gene TRBV29-1, with 8 nucleotides matching TRBD2. The germline V gene has CDR1 SQVTM and CDR2 ANQGSEA. This CDR3 has 14 amino acids. Trimming removed 6 bases from V and 0 bases from J; junction bases left unmatched: 5. Here the CDR3 DNA reads TGCAGCGTGGATAGCGGGACAAGCACAGATACGCAGTATTTT. This encodes CSVDSGTSTDTQYF.

This clone was seen more than once but under ten times. The chain is built from TRBV19 and TRBJ2-7; D ambiguous. V lost 4 bases to trimming and J lost 0 bases, with 4 bases between them. This CDR3 has 12 residues. Germline CDR1 LNHDA, CDR2 SQIVND (reference sequence). In DNA, the CDR3 is TGTGCCAGTAGTAGCGGCTCCTACGAGCAGTACTTC. It yields the protein CASSSGSYEQYF.

This clone came up a few times. This sequence joins TRBV10-3 and TRBJ2-7; 7 bases align to TRBD1. CDR1 is ENHRY and CDR2 is SYGVKD in the germline V gene. Germline trimming cut 3 bases from V and 2 bases from J; bases unmatched to any gene: 10. The CDR3 is 16 amino acids. CDR3 amino acids: CAISDPTDRSAYEQYF. The CDR3 nucleotides read TGTGCCATCAGTGACCCGACGGACAGGAGTGCCTACGAGCAGTACTTC.

This clone was observed once. CDR3: CASSLTGGSSYEQYF. The DNA of the CDR3 is TGTGCCAGCAGTTTAACAGGGGGTAGCTCCTACGAGCAGTACTTC. The chain couples TRBV27 to TRBJ2-7; TRBD1 agrees at 8 bases. The V segment lost 2 bases and the J segment 0 bases; nucleotides outside the gene matches: 3. This CDR3 spans 15 amino acids. The germline CDR1 and CDR2 sequences are MNHEY and SMNVEV (reference sequence).

The chain recombines TRBV7-6 with TRBJ2-5, with 10 bases fitting TRBD2. The CDR3 sequence is 19 residues long. V dropped 4 bases and J dropped 4; count of bases not matched to a gene: 18. Per germline, CDR1 SGHVS and CDR2 FNYEAQ. The CDR3 DNA is TGTGCCAGCAGCTCCTACTTGACTAGCGGGTTGGGGGGGGGAGAGACCCAGTACTTC. Its protein product is CASSSYLTSGLGGGETQYF. Full variable domain (rest looked up from reference TRBV7-6 and TRBJ2-5): GAGVSQSPRYKVTKRGQDVALRCDPISGHVSLYWYRQALGQGPEFLTYFNYEAQQDKSGLPNDRFSAERPEGSISTLTIQRTEQRDSAMYRCASSSYLTSGLGGGETQYFGPGTRLLVL.

CDR3 sequence: CASSYRPSTGGYEAFF. The DNA for the CDR3 is TGTGCCAGCAGTTACCGTCCTAGTACGGGGGGGTATGAAGCTTTCTTT. The chain uses TRBV6-5 and TRBJ1-1, with TRBD1 as a possible D gene (5 bases). Trimming took off 2 bases at V and 7 bases at J, with 20 bases between the two ends. The CDR3 is made up of 16 amino acids. Per germline, CDR1 MNHEY and CDR2 SVGAGI.

With regard to this clone: The same CDR3 also results from other DNA sequences found in this sample. The genes are TRBV27 and TRBJ2-7, with 10 bases matching TRBD2. Germline V gene lookup returns CDR1 MNHEY and CDR2 SMNVEV (reference sequence). The CDR3 is made up of 16 amino acids. V lost 0 bases and J lost 6; bases outside the gene matches: 8. Here the CDR3 DNA reads TGTGCCAGCAGTTTATCGACAGCGGGAGGGCCAGCCGAGCAGTACTTC. As protein: CASSLSTAGGPAEQYF.

This chain joins TRBV11-2 and TRBJ2-7, with TRBD1 as a possible D gene (6 bases). This CDR3 is 16 amino acids long. Trimming stripped 5 bases from V and 3 bases from J, with 20 bases between. CDR1 and CDR2 (germline): SGHAT, FQNNGV. The CDR3 nucleotides are TGTGCCAGCAGCCCTAGGGGGAGAGAATCTATCTACGAGCAGTACTTC. Its protein product is CASSPRGRESIYEQYF.